This T cell receptor beta chain originates from a study of shared clonotypes between healthy human individuals. This CDR3 is 17 amino acids long. Germline CDR1 reads SGHNT; CDR2 reads YENEEA. Trimming removed 0 bases from V and 2 bases from J, with 13 bases in between. As defined, naive CD8 cells were CD45RO-negative and positively selected for CCR7, with terminally differentiated effector memory CD45RA+ cells excluded. Only in-frame clones appear in the TCRdb table, and some are missing; sequencing was by immunoSEQ multiplex PCR. The table lists roughly 650,000 clones, 96% of them singletons, with less than 0.12% in the top ten.

The chain links TRBV11-3 to TRBJ2-2; the D gene is possibly TRBD2 (5 bases). The TCR comes from a woman aged 25-40 years in good health. Material for sequencing was naive CD8+ T cells sorted from blood. In nucleotides, the CDR3 is TGTGCCAGCAGCTTAGATAGAGAGGGTTTCAACACCGGGGAGCTGTTTTTT. Its translation is CASSLDREGFNTGELFF.